A selection of T cell receptor beta chains follows, all from one sample in a study of T-cell reconstitution after alpha-beta-depleted transplantation in children. TCRdb itself ran the PCR reads through MiXCR, one entry per CDR3 protein. The sample lists 140,000 or so distinct CDR3 sequences, about 9% occurring once. Sequences were derived from PBMCs, mostly from graft donor cells, sampled 180 days after TCRalphabeta/CD19-depleted stem cell transplant. These receptors originate from a female patient aged 2-15 years who had a stem cell transplant for congenital amegakaryocytic thrombocytopenia, so the T cells may come from the graft donor. The CDR3 runs from the conserved cysteine through the conserved F or W. A D gene is named only where the DNA matches it firmly. Some rows have no size entry. The others give once, few or many, or a class for an expanded clone.

-	TRBJ2-7	TRBV20-1	many	CSARDQGGSSYEQYF	TGCAGTGCTAGAGATCAGGGCGGATCATCCTACGAGCAGTACTTC
-	TRBJ1-1	TRBV4-1	many	CASSQRQGPGDTEAFF	TGCGCCAGCAGCCAAAGGCAGGGCCCGGGGGACACTGAAGCTTTCTTT
-	TRBJ1-4	TRBV10-3	many	CAISDSGREKLFF	TGTGCCATCAGTGACAGTGGACGTGAAAAACTGTTTTTT
TRBD1	TRBJ1-1	TRBV10-3	-	CAISKDRAPTEAFF	TGTGCCATCAGTAAGGACAGGGCTCCCACTGAAGCTTTCTTT
-	TRBJ1-4	TRBV6-5	many	CASSLGHLWREKLFF	TGTGCCAGCAGTTTAGGACATCTCTGGAGGGAAAAACTGTTTTTT
TRBD2	TRBJ2-7	TRBV29-1	many	CSVVGTSSFHEQYF	TGCAGCGTTGTTGGGACTAGCAGTTTCCACGAGCAGTACTTC
-	TRBJ2-7	TRBV28	many	CASSLFGDYEQYF	TGTGCCAGCAGTTTATTTGGTGACTACGAGCAGTACTTC
TRBD1	TRBJ1-3	TRBV12-3/TRBV12-4	many	CASSLEGTGRNTIYF	TGTGCCAGCAGTTTAGAAGGGACAGGCAGAAACACCATATATTTT
TRBD2	TRBJ2-1	TRBV30	-	CAWSVGLAGVNEQFF	TGTGCCTGGAGTGTAGGGCTAGCGGGAGTGAATGAGCAGTTCTTC
-	TRBJ2-7	TRBV4-3	many	CASRQALGGAEEQYF	TGCGCCAGCAGGCAAGCCCTGGGGGGGGCTGAAGAGCAGTACTTC
-	TRBJ2-7	TRBV7-9	many	CASSLGGIRSYEQYF	TGTGCCAGCAGCTTAGGCGGGATCCGCTCCTACGAGCAGTACTTC
-	TRBJ2-7	TRBV5-1	few	CASSLVMDAPEQYF	TGCGCCAGCAGCTTGGTAATGGACGCCCCGGAGCAGTACTTC
TRBD1	TRBJ1-1	TRBV5-1	many	CASSTDRGGTEAFF	TGCGCCAGCAGCACGGACAGGGGCGGAACTGAAGCTTTCTTT
-	TRBJ1-5	TRBV12-3/TRBV12-4	many	CASTGLSNQPQHF	TGTGCCAGCACTGGACTGTCTAATCAGCCCCAGCATTTT
TRBD1	TRBJ1-5	TRBV18	-	CASSQGQGVFQPQHF	TGTGCCAGCTCACAAGGACAGGGGGTTTTTCAGCCCCAGCATTTT
-	TRBJ1-4	TRBV6-1	many	CASRTIMATNEKLFF	TGTGCCAGCAGGACTATAATGGCCACTAATGAAAAACTGTTTTTT
TRBD1	TRBJ2-7	TRBV6-5	few	CASSYASPGQGWYEQYF	TGTGCCAGCAGTTACGCTTCACCGGGACAGGGTTGGTACGAGCAGTACTTC
-	TRBJ2-4	TRBV20-1	-	CSARKDSNFLAKNIQYF	TGCAGTGCTAGAAAGGATTCTAACTTCCTAGCCAAAAACATTCAGTACTTC
-	TRBJ2-3	TRBV3-1	-	CASSLSPSWGRVKDGDSDTQYF	TGTGCCAGCAGCCTAAGCCCATCGTGGGGCCGTGTGAAAGATGGGGATTCAGATACGCAGTATTTT
TRBD1	TRBJ2-3	TRBV20-1	-	CSARMGQAHQDTQYF	TGCAGTGCTAGGATGGGACAGGCACATCAAGATACGCAGTATTTT
-	TRBJ1-1	TRBV27	many	CASSIYQGITEAFF	TGTGCCAGCAGTATATACCAGGGTATTACTGAAGCTTTCTTT
-	TRBJ1-4	TRBV7-9	few	CASSLSGSRFNEKLFF	TGTGCCAGCAGCTTATCAGGGAGTCGGTTTAATGAAAAACTGTTTTTT
-	TRBJ1-3	TRBV3-1	few	CASSQPRDWGNTIYF	TGTGCCAGCAGCCAACCACGCGACTGGGGAAACACCATATATTTT
-	TRBJ2-7	TRBV12-3/TRBV12-4	few	CASSSPGWGFPYEQYF	TGTGCCAGCAGTTCCCCCGGGTGGGGCTTTCCCTACGAGCAGTACTTC
-	TRBJ2-7	TRBV6-2/TRBV6-3	many	CASSYHNEQYF	TGTGCCAGCAGTTATCACAACGAGCAGTACTTC
TRBD1	TRBJ2-7	TRBV29-1	many	CSGRTGGYEQYF	TGCAGCGGCCGGACAGGGGGCTACGAGCAGTACTTC
-	TRBJ2-3	TRBV24-1	few	CATSDLEGKRTDTQYF	TGTGCCACCAGTGATTTGGAGGGGAAGCGCACAGATACGCAGTATTTT
TRBD1	TRBJ2-5	TRBV7-8	many	CASSLQTGLETQYF	TGTGCCAGCAGCCTTCAGACAGGGTTAGAGACCCAGTACTTC
TRBD1	TRBJ2-1	TRBV15	many	CATSRDRSSYNEQFF	TGTGCCACCAGCAGGGACAGGAGCTCCTACAATGAGCAGTTCTTC
-	TRBJ1-2	TRBV3-1	-	CASSQGGPVLDGYTF	TGTGCCAGCAGCCAAGGGGGCCCAGTGTTGGATGGCTACACCTTC
TRBD2	TRBJ2-1	TRBV20-1	-	CSARYVSGVNYNEQFF	TGCAGTGCTAGATATGTTAGCGGGGTCAATTACAATGAGCAGTTCTTC
TRBD1	TRBJ1-5	TRBV30	-	CAWSRDRRNQPQHF	TGTGCCTGGAGCCGGGACAGAAGGAATCAGCCCCAGCATTTT
-	TRBJ2-1	TRBV15	-	CATRISRGRFNEQFF	TGTGCCACCAGGATATCTAGGGGACGTTTCAATGAGCAGTTCTTC
TRBD1	TRBJ2-2	TRBV4-2	many	CASSQVSGGGTGELFF	TGTGCCAGCAGCCAAGTTTCAGGGGGCGGCACCGGGGAGCTGTTTTTT
-	TRBJ1-3	TRBV6-5	many	CASSPGGDTIYF	TGTGCCAGCAGCCCTGGGGGGGACACCATATATTTT
TRBD2	TRBJ2-2	TRBV5-1	-	CASSPLWGGTGELFF	TGCGCCAGCAGCCCCCTTTGGGGGGGCACCGGGGAGCTGTTTTTT
TRBD2	TRBJ2-1	TRBV19	many	CASSIGRGDNEQFF	TGTGCCAGTAGTATCGGGAGGGGTGACAATGAGCAGTTCTTC
TRBD1	TRBJ2-3	TRBV28	many	CASSLWTGYADTQYF	TGTGCCAGCAGTTTATGGACAGGGTACGCAGATACGCAGTATTTT
-	TRBJ2-7	TRBV6-5	-	CASSYLGHHPYEQYF	TGTGCCAGCAGTTACCTTGGACACCATCCCTACGAGCAGTACTTC
TRBD1	TRBJ2-5	TRBV20-1	many	CSAPGQQETQYF	TGCAGTGCACCGGGACAGCAAGAGACCCAGTACTTC
-	TRBJ2-2	TRBV12-3/TRBV12-4	-	CASSFSVNTGELFF	TGTGCCAGCAGTTTTAGCGTTAACACCGGGGAGCTGTTTTTT
-	TRBJ2-7	TRBV20-1	many	CSAMVSYDEQYF	TGCAGTGCTATGGTCTCGTACGACGAGCAGTACTTC
TRBD1	TRBJ1-1	TRBV6-1	few	CASSIQGGLDTEAFF	TGTGCCAGCAGTATCCAAGGGGGCTTGGACACTGAAGCTTTCTTT
-	TRBJ2-5	TRBV28	many	CASSSMTDELETQYF	TGTGCCAGCAGTTCGATGACGGACGAACTGGAGACCCAGTACTTC